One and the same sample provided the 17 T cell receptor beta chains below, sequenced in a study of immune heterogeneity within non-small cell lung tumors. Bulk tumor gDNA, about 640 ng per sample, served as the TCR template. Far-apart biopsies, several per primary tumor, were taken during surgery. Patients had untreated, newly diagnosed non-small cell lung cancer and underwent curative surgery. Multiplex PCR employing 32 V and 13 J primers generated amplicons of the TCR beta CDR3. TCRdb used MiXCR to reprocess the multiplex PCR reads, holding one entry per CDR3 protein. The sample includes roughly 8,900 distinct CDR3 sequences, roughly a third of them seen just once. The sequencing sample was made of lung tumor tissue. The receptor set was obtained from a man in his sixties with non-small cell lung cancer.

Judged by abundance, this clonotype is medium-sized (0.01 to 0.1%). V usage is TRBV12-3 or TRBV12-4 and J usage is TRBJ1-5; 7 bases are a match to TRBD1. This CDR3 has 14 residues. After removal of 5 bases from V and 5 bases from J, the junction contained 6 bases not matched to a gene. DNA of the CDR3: TGTGCCAGCAGTCGCAGGGGGGGGGATCAGCCCCAGCATTTT. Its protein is CASSRRGGDQPQHF.

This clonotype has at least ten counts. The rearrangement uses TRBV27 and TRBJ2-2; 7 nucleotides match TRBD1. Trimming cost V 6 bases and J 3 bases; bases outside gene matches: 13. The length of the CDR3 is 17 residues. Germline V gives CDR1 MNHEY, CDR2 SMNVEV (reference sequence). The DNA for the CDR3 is TGTGCCAGCAGCCACCGAGACAGGGAAGGTGACACCGGGGAGCTGTTTTTT. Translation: CASSHRDREGDTGELFF.

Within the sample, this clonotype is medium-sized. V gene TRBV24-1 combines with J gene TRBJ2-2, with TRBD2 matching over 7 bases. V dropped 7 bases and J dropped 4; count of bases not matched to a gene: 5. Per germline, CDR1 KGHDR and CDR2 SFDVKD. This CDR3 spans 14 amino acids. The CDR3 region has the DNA TGTGCCACCAGGGGCGGGAGAGGCACCGGGGAGCTGTTTTTT. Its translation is CATRGGRGTGELFF.

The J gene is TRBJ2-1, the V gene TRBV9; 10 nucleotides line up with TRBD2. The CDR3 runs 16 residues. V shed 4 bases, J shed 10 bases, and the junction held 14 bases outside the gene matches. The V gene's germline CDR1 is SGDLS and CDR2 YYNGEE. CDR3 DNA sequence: TGTGCCAGCAGCCAAGATGGAGCGGGAGGGCTGGGGGAGCAGTTCTTC. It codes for CASSQDGAGGLGEQFF.

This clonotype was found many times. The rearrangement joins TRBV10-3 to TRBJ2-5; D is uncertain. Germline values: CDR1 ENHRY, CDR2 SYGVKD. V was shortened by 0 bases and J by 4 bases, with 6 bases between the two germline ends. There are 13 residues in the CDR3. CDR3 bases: TGTGCCATCAGTGAGTCGAACAGAGAGACCCAGTACTTC. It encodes CAISESNRETQYF.

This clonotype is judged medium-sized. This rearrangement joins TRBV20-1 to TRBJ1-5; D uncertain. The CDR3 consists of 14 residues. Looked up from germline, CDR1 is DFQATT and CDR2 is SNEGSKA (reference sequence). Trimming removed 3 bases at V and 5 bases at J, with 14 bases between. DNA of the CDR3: TGCAGTGCTAGGCGATCGGGGAGAGATCAGCCCCAGCATTTT. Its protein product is CSARRSGRDQPQHF.

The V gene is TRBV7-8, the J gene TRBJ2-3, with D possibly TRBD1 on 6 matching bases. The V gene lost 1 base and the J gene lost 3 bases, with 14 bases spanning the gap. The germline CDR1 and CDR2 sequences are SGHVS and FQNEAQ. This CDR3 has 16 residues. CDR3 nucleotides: TGTGCCAGCAGCTTAGGGCCACGGACAGCGACAGATACGCAGTATTTT. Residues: CASSLGPRTATDTQYF.

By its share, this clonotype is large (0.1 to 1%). The CDR3 DNA sequence: TGTGCCAGCAGTACCGGGACCCCTCAGAGGCAGCCCCAGCATTTT. It specifies CASSTGTPQRQPQHF. The J gene is TRBJ1-5, the V gene TRBV12-3 or TRBV12-4, with D perhaps matching TRBD1 (5 bases). This CDR3 has 15 residues. Trimming cost V 5 bases and J 7 bases, with 18 bases left between them.

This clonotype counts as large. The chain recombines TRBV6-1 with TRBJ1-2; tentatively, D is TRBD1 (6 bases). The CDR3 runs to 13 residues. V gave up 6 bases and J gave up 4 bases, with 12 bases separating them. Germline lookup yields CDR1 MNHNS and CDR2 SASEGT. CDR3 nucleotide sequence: TGTGCCAGCAGCCCGACAGGTACCTATGGCTACACCTTC. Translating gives CASSPTGTYGYTF.

CDR3 protein: CASSATSGISTDTQYF. The CDR3 DNA reads as TGTGCCAGCTCAGCCACTAGCGGTATTAGCACAGATACGCAGTATTTT. The chain joins TRBV18 to TRBJ2-3; the match to TRBD2 covers 8 bases. J lost 0 bases, V lost 5 bases, and 7 bases had no gene match. Germline CDR1 and CDR2: KGHSH and LQKENI. The CDR3 runs 16 residues.

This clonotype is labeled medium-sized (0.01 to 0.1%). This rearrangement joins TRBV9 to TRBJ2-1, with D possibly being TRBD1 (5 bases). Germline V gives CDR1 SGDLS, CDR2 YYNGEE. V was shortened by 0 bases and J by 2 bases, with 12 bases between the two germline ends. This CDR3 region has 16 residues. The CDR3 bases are TGTGCCAGCAGCGTAGAGGGGCAATCGACCTACAATGAGCAGTTCTTC. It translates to CASSVEGQSTYNEQFF.

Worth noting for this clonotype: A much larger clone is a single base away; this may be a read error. The CDR3 spells CAWSAGTSDNEQLF. For the CDR3, the DNA is TGTGCCTGGAGTGCCGGGACTAGCGATAATGAGCAGCTCTTC. J is TRBJ2-1 and V is TRBV30; 10 bases are shared with TRBD2. This CDR3 comprises 14 residues. CDR1 is GTSNPN, CDR2 SVGIG, per germline (reference sequence).

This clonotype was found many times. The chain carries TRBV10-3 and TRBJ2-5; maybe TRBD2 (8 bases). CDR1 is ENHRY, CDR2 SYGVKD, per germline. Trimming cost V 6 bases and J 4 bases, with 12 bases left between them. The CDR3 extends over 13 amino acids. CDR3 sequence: CAISRGTRETQYF. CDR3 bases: TGTGCCATCAGCAGGGGGACTAGAGAGACCCAGTACTTC.

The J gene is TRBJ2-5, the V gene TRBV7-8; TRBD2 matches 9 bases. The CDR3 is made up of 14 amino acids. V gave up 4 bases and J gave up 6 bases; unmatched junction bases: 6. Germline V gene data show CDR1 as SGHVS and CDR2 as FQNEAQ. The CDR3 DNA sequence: TGTGCCAGCAGCTATAGCGGGGGAGGACAGACCCAGTACTTC. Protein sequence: CASSYSGGGQTQYF.

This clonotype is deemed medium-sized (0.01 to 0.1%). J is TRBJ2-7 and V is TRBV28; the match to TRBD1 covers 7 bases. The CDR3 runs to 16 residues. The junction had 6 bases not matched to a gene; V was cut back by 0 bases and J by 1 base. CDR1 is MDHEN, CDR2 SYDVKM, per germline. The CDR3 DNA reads TGTGCCAGCAGTTTATGGGTCGGGACAGCGTCCTACGAGCAGTACTTC. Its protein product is CASSLWVGTASYEQYF. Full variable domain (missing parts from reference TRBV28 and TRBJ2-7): DVKVTQSSRYLVKRTGEKVFLECVQDMDHENMFWYRQDPGLGLRLIYFSYDVKMKEKGDIPEGYSVSREKKERFSLILESASTNQTSMYLCASSLWVGTASYEQYFGPGTRLTVT.

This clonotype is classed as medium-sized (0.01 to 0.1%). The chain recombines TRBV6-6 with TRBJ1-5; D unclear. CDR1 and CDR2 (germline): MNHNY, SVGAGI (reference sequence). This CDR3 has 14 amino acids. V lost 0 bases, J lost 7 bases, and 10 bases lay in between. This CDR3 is CASSYSAADQPQHF. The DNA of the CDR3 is TGTGCCAGCAGTTACTCGGCGGCCGACCAGCCCCAGCATTTT.

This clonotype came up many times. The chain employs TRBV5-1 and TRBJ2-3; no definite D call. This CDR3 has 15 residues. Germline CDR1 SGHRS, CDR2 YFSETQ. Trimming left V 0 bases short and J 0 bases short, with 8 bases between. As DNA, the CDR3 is TGCGCCAGCAGCTTGGACAGTACTAGCACAGATACGCAGTATTTT. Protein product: CASSLDSTSTDTQYF.